The clone carrying this T cell receptor beta chain was counted ten times or more. This sample stems from a study of neurological immune-mediated disorders. A total of 2 million PBMCs stored at -80 degrees C provided the unsorted libraries. The germline V gene has CDR1 SGHTA and CDR2 FQGTGA. Germline trimming cut 1 base from V and 5 bases from J; bases unmatched to any gene: 3. The CDR3 contains 15 residues. Template-switch 5'RACE cDNA synthesis added a 10-nucleotide unique molecular identifier. A single record per CDR3 protein comes from TCRdb applying MiXCR to the 5' RACE reads. The sample records 15,000 to 20,000 distinct CDR3 sequences, about 14% being singletons.

The source of this sequence is a man between 60 and 75 years old with HTLV-1-associated myelopathy (HAM/TSP). Sequencing was done on a sample of PBMCs. The chain combines TRBV7-3 with TRBJ2-7, with 12 bases matching TRBD1. The CDR3 coding sequence is TGTGCCAGCAGCTTAATCGGGACAGGGGGCAACGAGCAGTACTTC. This sequence encodes CASSLIGTGGNEQYF.